The following is a TCR beta chain sequence with its context. Its antigen remains unidentified. This record belongs to a study of PD-1 blockade in classical Hodgkin lymphoma. Whole-study results and caveats: By cycle point C4D1, TCR diversity had risen significantly in CD4+ cells (but not CD8+ cells). Healthy donors reportedly exceeded newly diagnosed patients in baseline TCR diversity.

Data came from immunoSEQ multiplex PCR; TCRdb stores just in-frame clones and leaves some out. The sample includes 13,000 or so clones, about 82% of them seen just once. Each and every patient relapsed after autologous stem cell transplantation, and patients got differing brentuximab vedotin exposure. This CDR3 comprises 15 residues. Germline V gene sequence: CDR1 SGHDT, CDR2 YYEEEE. V dropped 0 bases and J dropped 0 bases, with 9 bases sitting between them. The chain uses TRBV5-6 and TRBJ1-2; D call uncertain. This sequence originates from a human donor with classical Hodgkin lymphoma. The sequencing used peripheral blood mononuclear cells (PBMCs), collected at baseline. The CDR3 DNA reads TGTGCCAGCAGCTTGGTATGGAACGCTAACTATGGCTACACCTTC. This codes for CASSLVWNANYGYTF.